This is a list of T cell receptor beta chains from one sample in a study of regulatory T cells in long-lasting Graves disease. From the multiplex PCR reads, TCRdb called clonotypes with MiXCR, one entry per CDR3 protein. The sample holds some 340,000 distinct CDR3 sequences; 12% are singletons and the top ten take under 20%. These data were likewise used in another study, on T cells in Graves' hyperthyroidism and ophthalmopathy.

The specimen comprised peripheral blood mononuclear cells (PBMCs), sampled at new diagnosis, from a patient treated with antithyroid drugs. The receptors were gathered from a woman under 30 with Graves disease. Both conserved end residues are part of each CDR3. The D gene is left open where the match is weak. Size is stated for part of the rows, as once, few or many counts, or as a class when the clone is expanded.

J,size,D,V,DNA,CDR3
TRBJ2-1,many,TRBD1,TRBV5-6,TGTGCCAGCAGCTTGGCCCCAGGGGGCCTCTCCTACAATGAGCAGTTCTTC,CASSLAPGGLSYNEQFF
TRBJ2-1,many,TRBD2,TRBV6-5,TGTGCCAGCAGTTACCCAGCGGGGGGGCCGTATTATGAGCAGTTCTTC,CASSYPAGGPYYEQFF
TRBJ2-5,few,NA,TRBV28,TGTGCCAGTTCCCCTCCCCCCGGGGAGACCCAGTACTTC,CASSPPPGETQYF
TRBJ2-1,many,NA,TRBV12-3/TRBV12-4,TGTGCCAGCAGTTTTTTTGGGCTGATGGATGAGCAGTTCTTC,CASSFFGLMDEQFF
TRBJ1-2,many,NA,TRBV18,TGTGCCAGCTCACCTACCTCAGGGAGGTCGGGAAGTGGCTACACCTTC,CASSPTSGRSGSGYTF
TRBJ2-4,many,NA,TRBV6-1,TGTGCCGGACCTCCGGGCCACCATCTAGCCAAAAACATTCAGTACTTC,CAGPPGHHLAKNIQYF
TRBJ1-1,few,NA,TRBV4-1,TGCGCCAGCAGAGGACCTTTGCGGGACACTGAAGCTTTCTTT,CASRGPLRDTEAFF
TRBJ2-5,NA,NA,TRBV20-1,TGCAGTGCTAGTCTTCCCTGGGTCCAAGAGACCCAGTACTTC,CSASLPWVQETQYF
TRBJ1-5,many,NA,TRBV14,TGTGCCAGCAGCCAAGGGGGTCAGCCCCAGCATTTT,CASSQGGQPQHF
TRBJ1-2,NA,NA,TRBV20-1,TGCAGTGCTAAAGGGTTCAGTGGCTACACCTTC,CSAKGFSGYTF
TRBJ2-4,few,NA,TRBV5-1,TGCGCCAGCAGCTTGGCCCAGGTCGGGGCCAAAAACATTCAGTACTTC,CASSLAQVGAKNIQYF
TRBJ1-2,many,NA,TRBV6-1,TGTGCCAGCAGACAGACCGGGACGGAACCGAACTATGGCTACACCTTC,CASRQTGTEPNYGYTF
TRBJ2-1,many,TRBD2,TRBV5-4,TGTGCCAGCACCTCCTCTAGCGGGTCGTACTACAATGAGCAGTTCTTC,CASTSSSGSYYNEQFF
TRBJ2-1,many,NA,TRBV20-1,TGCAGTGCTCAGGGCGGGGGCCAGTACAATGAGCAGTTCTTC,CSAQGGGQYNEQFF
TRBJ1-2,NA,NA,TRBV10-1,TGCGCCAGCAGTGAGTCGCGGGGGCCAATCGGCTACACCTTC,CASSESRGPIGYTF
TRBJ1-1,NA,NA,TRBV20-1,TGCAGTGCTAGCGGCTGGCAGACTAGGGGCGAAGCTTTCTTT,CSASGWQTRGEAFF
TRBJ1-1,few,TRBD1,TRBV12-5,TGTGCTAGTGGTTCTCCGGACAGGGGGCGAACTGAAGCTTTCTTT,CASGSPDRGRTEAFF
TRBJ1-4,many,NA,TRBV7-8,TGTGCCAGCAGCTTAGGTCCGGGGGCTGGTGAAAAACTGTTTTTT,CASSLGPGAGEKLFF
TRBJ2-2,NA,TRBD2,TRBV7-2,TGTGCCAGCAGCGGTCGAGCGGGGGGGCTCGGGGAGCTGTTTTTT,CASSGRAGGLGELFF
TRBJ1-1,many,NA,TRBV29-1,TGCAGCACACAACGAGATGGGGGGGTCTGGGTCACTGAAGCTTTCTTT,CSTQRDGGVWVTEAFF
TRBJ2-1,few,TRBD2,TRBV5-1,TGCGCCAGCAGCTTGGTACTAGCGGGAGTTGAGCAGTTCTTC,CASSLVLAGVEQFF
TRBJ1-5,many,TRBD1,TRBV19,TGTGCCAGTAGTTCCGACAGGGGCGTATTTAGCAATCAGCCCCAGCATTTT,CASSSDRGVFSNQPQHF
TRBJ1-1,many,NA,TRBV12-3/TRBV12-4,TGTGCCAGCAGTCCAGGGATTTTGGTGACTGAAGCTTTCTTT,CASSPGILVTEAFF
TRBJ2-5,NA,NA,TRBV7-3,TGTGCCAGCAGCTTTAGGGCCGAAGAGACCCAGTACTTC,CASSFRAEETQYF
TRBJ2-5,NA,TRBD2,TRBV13,TGTGCCAGCAGTCGACCGGGACTAGCGACAGAGACCCAGCACTTC,CASSRPGLATETQHF
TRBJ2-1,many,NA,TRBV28,TGTGCCAGCGGAAAGGGTGTGGAGTCAAGTGGGTTCTTC,CASGKGVESSGFF
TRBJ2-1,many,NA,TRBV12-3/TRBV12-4,TGTGCCAGCAGTTTTTTGGGCCAGGGTCGGGATGAGCAGTTCTTC,CASSFLGQGRDEQFF
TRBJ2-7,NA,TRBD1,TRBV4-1,TGCGCCAGCAGCCAAGGGACCACAGGGGGCTGGTACGAGCAGTACTTC,CASSQGTTGGWYEQYF
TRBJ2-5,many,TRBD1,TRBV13,TGTGCCAGCAGCCCCTCGACAGGGAAAGAGACCCAGTACTTC,CASSPSTGKETQYF